This T cell receptor beta chain was identified in a study of T cell responses to AZD1222 COVID-19 vaccine. Sequencing used immunoSEQ multiplex PCR; TCRdb keeps in-frame clones, though not all of them. The sample yields approximately 150,000 clones, 80% to 95% seen once. The sample holds one count of this clone. The germline V gene encodes CDR1 ENHRY and CDR2 SYGVKD. Trimming took 7 bases from V and 0 from J; bases not matched to a gene: 9. The CDR3 totals 16 residues. This receptor was identified in an adult in good health. Source: peripheral blood, taken on day 0 of AZD1222 vaccination. The chain has TRBV10-3 and TRBJ2-3, with 8 bases fitting TRBD2. The CDR3, as DNA: TGTGCCATCAATATCGGGAGGGCGCCTAGCACAGATACGCAGTATTTT. Translated: CAINIGRAPSTDTQYF.